This section outlines one T cell receptor beta chain sequence together with its context. This sample is part of a study of blood T cell repertoires in COVID-19. The study drew participants aged about 18 to 89 years from around 24 US areas. Source study methods: Reference gene primer amplification gave nucleated cell count estimates. Assay used: immunoSEQ multiplex PCR; TCRdb lists only in-frame clones, some missing. V, J and clone size were drawn from that table, and D and trimming were deduced from the DNA. The sample includes 200,000 to 250,000 clones, roughly 89% seen only once; the top ten take about 4%. Trimming removed 5 bases from V and 1 base from J, with 11 bases in between. The germline V gene has CDR1 SGHTA and CDR2 FQGTGA. The CDR3 extends over 15 amino acids.

Sequenced material: PBMCs or T cells enriched from blood (not recorded which). This sequence was found in a woman aged 40 to 49 with acute COVID-19. V usage is TRBV7-3 and J usage is TRBJ1-4; D may be TRBD1 (5 bases). The chain's CDR3 is CASSPSGGTNEKLFF. The DNA for the CDR3 is TGTGCCAGCAGCCCCTCCGGGGGAACTAATGAAAAACTGTTTTTT.